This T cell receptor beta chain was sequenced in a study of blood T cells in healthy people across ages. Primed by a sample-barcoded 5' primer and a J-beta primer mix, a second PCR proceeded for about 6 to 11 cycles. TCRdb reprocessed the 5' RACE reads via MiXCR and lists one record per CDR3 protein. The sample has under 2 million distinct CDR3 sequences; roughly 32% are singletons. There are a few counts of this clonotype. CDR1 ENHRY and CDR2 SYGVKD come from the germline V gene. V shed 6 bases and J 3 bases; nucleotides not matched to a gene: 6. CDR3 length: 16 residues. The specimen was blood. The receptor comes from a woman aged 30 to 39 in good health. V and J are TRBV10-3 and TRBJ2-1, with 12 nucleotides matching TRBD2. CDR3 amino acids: CAIRGGLAGHYNEQFF. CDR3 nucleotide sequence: TGTGCCATCAGAGGCGGACTAGCGGGGCACTACAATGAGCAGTTCTTC.